The 7 T cell receptor beta chains reported below all come from one sample, sequenced in a study of cytomegalovirus exposure and HLA in healthy donors. TCRdb keeps only in-frame clones here, not all; method: immunoSEQ multiplex PCR. Of about 200,000 clones detected, around 83% appear once; the ten largest clones hold around 15%. Sequences were obtained from PBMCs. The receptors derive from a woman aged 30 to 39 in good health and CMV-seropositive.

The rearrangement joins TRBV5-1 to TRBJ2-1; TRBD2 agrees at 9 bases. Germline CDR1 reads SGHRS; CDR2 reads YFSETQ. This CDR3 is 14 amino acids long. V was clipped by 5 bases and J by 7 bases; unmatched bases: 7. The CDR3 is CASSSGTSNNEQFF. DNA of the CDR3: TGCGCCAGCAGTTCCGGGACTAGCAATAATGAGCAGTTCTTC.

This rearrangement joins TRBV28 to TRBJ2-7, with 10 bases fitting TRBD1. Germline CDR1 and CDR2: MDHEN and SYDVKM. The CDR3 extends over 13 amino acids. With V trimmed by 5 bases and J by 6 bases, 4 bases remained unmatched. The CDR3 nucleotides are TGTGCCAGCAGTCCCGGGACAGGGGCCGAGCAGTACTTC. Its protein product is CASSPGTGAEQYF.

The chain combines TRBV6-5 with TRBJ1-1; TRBD1 is a possible D gene (6 bases). CDR1 and CDR2 (germline): MNHEY, SVGAGI. V lost 6 bases and J 0 bases, leaving 11 bases between the germline ends. The CDR3 length is 14 residues. CDR3 amino acids: CASRRTEMNTEAFF. The CDR3, as DNA: TGTGCCAGCAGACGGACAGAGATGAACACTGAAGCTTTCTTT.

The V gene is TRBV2, the J gene TRBJ1-5, with D uncertain. The CDR3 is 13 amino acids. Trimming shortened V by 6 bases and J by 0 bases, and 6 bases separated the two germline ends. Germline loops: CDR1 SNHLY, CDR2 FYNNEI. CDR3 sequence: CASRSDSNQPQHF. Written as DNA, the CDR3 is TGTGCCAGCAGATCAGATAGCAATCAGCCCCAGCATTTT.

The V and J genes are TRBV5-1 and TRBJ1-3; the D is unclear. The CDR3 runs 15 residues. CDR1 is SGHRS and CDR2 is YFSETQ in the germline V gene. Trimming took off 0 bases at V and 1 base at J, with 8 bases between the two ends. The CDR3 nucleotides read TGCGCCAGCAGCTTGGGAGCAGGATCTGGAAACACCATATATTTT. It encodes CASSLGAGSGNTIYF.

The table lists this clone with a count of one. The chain links TRBV7-9 to TRBJ1-5, with D possibly matching TRBD1 (5 bases). The germline gives CDR1 SEHNR, CDR2 FQNEAQ (reference sequence). This CDR3 contains 12 residues. Trimming shortened V by 3 bases and J by 7 bases, and 7 bases separated the two germline ends. The CDR3 here is CASSFGGQPQHF. CDR3 DNA sequence: TGTGCCAGCAGCTTCGGGGGGCAGCCCCAGCATTTT.

This clone was counted a single time. This chain uses TRBV5-1 with TRBJ1-2, with TRBD1 matching 8 bases. V lost 7 bases, J lost 8 bases, and 13 bases stayed unmatched. This CDR3 is 14 amino acids long. The V gene's germline CDR1 is SGHRS and CDR2 YFSETQ. The CDR3 nucleotides read TGCGCCAGCGAAACTGGACAGGGTGGAGGAGGCTACACCTTC. Its translation is CASETGQGGGGYTF.